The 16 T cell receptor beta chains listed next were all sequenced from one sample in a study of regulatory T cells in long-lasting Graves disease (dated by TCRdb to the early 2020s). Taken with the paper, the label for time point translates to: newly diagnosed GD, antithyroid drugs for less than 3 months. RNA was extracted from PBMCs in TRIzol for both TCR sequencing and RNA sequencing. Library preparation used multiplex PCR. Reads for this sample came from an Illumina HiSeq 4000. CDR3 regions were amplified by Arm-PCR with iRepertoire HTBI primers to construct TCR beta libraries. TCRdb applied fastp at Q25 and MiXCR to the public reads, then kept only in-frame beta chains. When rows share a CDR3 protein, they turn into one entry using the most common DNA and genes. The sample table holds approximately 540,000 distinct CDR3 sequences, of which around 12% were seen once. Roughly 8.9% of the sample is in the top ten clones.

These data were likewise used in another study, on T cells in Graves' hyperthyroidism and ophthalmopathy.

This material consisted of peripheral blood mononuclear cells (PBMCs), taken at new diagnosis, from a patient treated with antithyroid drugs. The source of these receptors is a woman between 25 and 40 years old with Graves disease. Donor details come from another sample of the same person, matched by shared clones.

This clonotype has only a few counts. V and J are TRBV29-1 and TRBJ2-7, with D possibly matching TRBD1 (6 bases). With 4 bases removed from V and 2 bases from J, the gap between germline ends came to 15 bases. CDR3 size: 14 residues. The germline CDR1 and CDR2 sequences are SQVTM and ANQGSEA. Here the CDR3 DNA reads TGCAGCGTTGCCATCCAGGGGAAACCCTACGAGCAGTACTTC. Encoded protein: CSVAIQGKPYEQYF.

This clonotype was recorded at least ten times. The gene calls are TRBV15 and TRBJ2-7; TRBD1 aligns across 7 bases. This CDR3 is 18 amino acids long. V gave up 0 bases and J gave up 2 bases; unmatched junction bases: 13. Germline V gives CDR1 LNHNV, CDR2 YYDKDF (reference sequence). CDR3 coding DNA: TGTGCCACCAGCAGAGAAGTTACGGGACAGCTTTTGACCTACGAGCAGTACTTC. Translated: CATSREVTGQLLTYEQYF.

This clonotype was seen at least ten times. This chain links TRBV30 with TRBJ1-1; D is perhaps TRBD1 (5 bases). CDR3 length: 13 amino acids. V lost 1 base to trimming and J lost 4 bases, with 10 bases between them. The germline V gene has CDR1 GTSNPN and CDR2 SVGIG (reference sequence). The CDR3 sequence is CAWSAEGFTEAFF. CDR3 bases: TGTGCCTGGAGTGCCGAGGGGTTCACTGAAGCTTTCTTT.

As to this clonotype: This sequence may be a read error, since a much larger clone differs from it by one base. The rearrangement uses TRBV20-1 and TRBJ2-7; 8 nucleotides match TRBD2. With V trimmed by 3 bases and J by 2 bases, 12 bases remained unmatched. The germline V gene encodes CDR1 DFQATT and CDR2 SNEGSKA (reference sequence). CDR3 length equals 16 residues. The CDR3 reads CSARPLVGGRPYEQYF. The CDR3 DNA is TGCAGTGCTAGGCCCTTGGTGGGCGGGAGGCCCTACGAGCAGTACTTC.

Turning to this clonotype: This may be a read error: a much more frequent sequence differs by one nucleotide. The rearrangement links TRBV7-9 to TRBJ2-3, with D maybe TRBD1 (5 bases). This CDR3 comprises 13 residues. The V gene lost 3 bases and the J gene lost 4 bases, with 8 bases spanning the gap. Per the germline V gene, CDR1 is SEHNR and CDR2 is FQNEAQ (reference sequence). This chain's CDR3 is CASSLTVADTQYF. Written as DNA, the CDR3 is TGTGCCAGCAGCTTGACAGTGGCAGATACGCAGTATTTT.

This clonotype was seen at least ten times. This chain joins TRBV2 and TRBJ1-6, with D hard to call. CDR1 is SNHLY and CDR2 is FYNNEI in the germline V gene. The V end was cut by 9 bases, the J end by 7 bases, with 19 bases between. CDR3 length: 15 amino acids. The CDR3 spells CASGGKTFSNSPLHF. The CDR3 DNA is TGTGCCAGTGGCGGGAAGACATTTTCAAATTCACCCCTCCACTTT.

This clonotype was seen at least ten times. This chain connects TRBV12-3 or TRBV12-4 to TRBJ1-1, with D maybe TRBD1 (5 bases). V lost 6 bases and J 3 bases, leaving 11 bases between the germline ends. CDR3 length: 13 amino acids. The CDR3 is CASRSGGDTEAFF. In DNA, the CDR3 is TGTGCCAGCAGGTCGGGGGGTGACACTGAAGCTTTCTTT.

The CDR3: CSVAPEGRKSYDEQYF. The CDR3 coding sequence is TGCAGTGTCGCACCTGAAGGACGGAAAAGCTACGACGAGCAGTACTTC. The V call is TRBV20-1, the J call TRBJ2-7; D gene unclear. CDR1 is DFQATT and CDR2 is SNEGSKA in the germline V gene (reference sequence). Between the trimmed V and J ends, which lost 7 bases and 5 bases, there was a span of 27 bases. The CDR3 has 16 residues.

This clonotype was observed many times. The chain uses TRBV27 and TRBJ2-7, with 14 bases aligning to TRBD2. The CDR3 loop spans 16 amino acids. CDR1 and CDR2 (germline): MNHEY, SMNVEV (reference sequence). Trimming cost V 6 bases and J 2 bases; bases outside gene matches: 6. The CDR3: CASSRGLAGEPYEQYF. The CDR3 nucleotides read TGTGCCAGCAGCCGGGGACTAGCGGGAGAACCCTACGAGCAGTACTTC.

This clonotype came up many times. The CDR3 region is CASSFSRQGRGYGYTF. In DNA, the CDR3 is TGTGCCAGCAGTTTCTCTAGACAGGGGCGCGGCTATGGCTACACCTTC. The chain couples TRBV28 to TRBJ1-2; 8 positions agree with TRBD1. The germline V gene has CDR1 MDHEN and CDR2 SYDVKM. The V gene end was trimmed by 3 bases and the J gene end by 4 bases; junction bases not matched to a gene: 10. The CDR3 runs 16 residues.

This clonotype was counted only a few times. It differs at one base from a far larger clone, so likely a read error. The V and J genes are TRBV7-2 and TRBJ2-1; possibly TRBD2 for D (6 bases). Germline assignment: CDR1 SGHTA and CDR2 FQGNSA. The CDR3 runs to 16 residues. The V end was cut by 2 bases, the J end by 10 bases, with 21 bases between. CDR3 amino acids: CASSLNPPSVAYEQFF. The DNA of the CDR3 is TGTGCCAGCAGCTTAAATCCGCCTAGCGTGGCCTACGAGCAGTTCTTC.

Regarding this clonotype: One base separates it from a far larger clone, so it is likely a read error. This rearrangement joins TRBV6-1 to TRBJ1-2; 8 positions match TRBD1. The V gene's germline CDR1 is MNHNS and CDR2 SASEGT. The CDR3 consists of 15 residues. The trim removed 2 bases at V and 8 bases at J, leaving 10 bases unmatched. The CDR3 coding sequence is TGTGCCAGCAGTGAAACGGACAGGGCGGTGAACGGCTACACCTTC. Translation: CASSETDRAVNGYTF.

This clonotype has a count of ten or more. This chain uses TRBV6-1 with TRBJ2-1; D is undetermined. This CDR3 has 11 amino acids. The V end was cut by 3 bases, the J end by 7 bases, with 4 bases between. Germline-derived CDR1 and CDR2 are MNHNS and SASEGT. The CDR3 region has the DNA TGTGCCAGCAGTGAGAGGAATGAGCAGTTCTTC. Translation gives CASSERNEQFF.

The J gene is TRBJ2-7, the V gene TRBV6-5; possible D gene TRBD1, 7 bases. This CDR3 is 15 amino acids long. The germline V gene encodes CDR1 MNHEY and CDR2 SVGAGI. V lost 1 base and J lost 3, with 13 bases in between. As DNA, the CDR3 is TGTGCCAGCAGTTACTTTGCAGGGGGGAACTACGAGCAGTACTTC. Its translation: CASSYFAGGNYEQYF.

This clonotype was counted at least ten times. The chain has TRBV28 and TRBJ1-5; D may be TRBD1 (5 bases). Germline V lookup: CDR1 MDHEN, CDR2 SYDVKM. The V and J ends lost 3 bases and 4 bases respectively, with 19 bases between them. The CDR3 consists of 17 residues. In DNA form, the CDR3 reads TGTGCCAGCAGTTTGGGGACGAGAAGACGGAAAAATCAGCCCCAGCATTTT. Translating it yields CASSLGTRRRKNQPQHF.

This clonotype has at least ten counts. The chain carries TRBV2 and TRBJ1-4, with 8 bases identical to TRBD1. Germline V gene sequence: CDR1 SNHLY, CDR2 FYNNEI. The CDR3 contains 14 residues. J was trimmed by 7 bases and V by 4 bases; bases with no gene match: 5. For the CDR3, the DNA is TGTGCCAGCAGTGGGACAGGGATGGCTGAAAAACTGTTTTTT. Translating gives CASSGTGMAEKLFF.